These 19 T cell receptor beta chains originate from one sample sequenced in a study of blood T cell repertoires in COVID-19. Sequencing was performed with immunoSEQ multiplex PCR; in TCRdb, only in-frame clones are kept and a portion is missing. The sample shows approximately 150,000 clones, under 95% of them seen only once. The source material was peripheral blood. The receptors derive from a young man with COVID-19, enrolled during active disease.

The chain has TRBV7-9 and TRBJ2-1; 9 bases map to TRBD1. With V trimmed by 3 bases and J by 7 bases, 10 bases remained unmatched. CDR1 and CDR2 from the germline V gene are SEHNR and FQNEAQ (reference sequence). This CDR3 contains 16 residues. The CDR3 DNA is TGTGCCAGCAGCTTCTTCCGGGACAGGGTTTGGAATGAGCAGTTCTTC. Its protein product is CASSFFRDRVWNEQFF. Full variable domain (outside the CDR3, taken from reference TRBV7-9 and TRBJ2-1): DTGVSQNPRHKITKRGQNVTFRCDPISEHNRLYWYRQTLGQGPEFLTYFQNEAQLEKSRLLSDRFSAERPKGSFSTLEIQRTEQGDSAMYLCASSFFRDRVWNEQFFGPGTRLTVL.

The chain recombines TRBV13 with TRBJ1-6; D unresolved. Trimming took 0 bases from V and 7 from J, leaving 4 bases between them. The CDR3 loop spans 13 amino acids. Germline CDR1 reads PRHDT; CDR2 reads FYEKMQ (reference sequence). The CDR3 DNA reads as TGTGCCAGCAGCTTAGGCCTCAATTCACCCCTCCACTTT. Its translation is CASSLGLNSPLHF.

This chain links TRBV7-6 with TRBJ2-2, with a weak D call TRBD1 (7 bases). Germline loops: CDR1 SGHVS, CDR2 FNYEAQ. CDR3 length: 19 amino acids. The V gene lost 8 bases and the J gene lost 0 bases, with 25 bases spanning the gap. Here the CDR3 DNA reads TGTGCCAGCCGCCTTTTGCCAGGGGGGAGGTCACCGAACACCGGGGAGCTGTTTTTT. It encodes CASRLLPGGRSPNTGELFF.

The chain joins TRBV27 to TRBJ1-6; D is perhaps TRBD1 (6 bases). Germline lookup yields CDR1 MNHEY and CDR2 SMNVEV (reference sequence). V was clipped by 4 bases and J by 1 base, with 20 bases between them. This CDR3 has 19 residues. The CDR3 protein is CASSSQPSPGESYNSPLHF. CDR3 nucleotide sequence: TGTGCCAGCAGTTCCCAGCCCTCACCAGGGGAATCCTATAATTCACCCCTCCACTTT.

The chain combines TRBV7-3 with TRBJ2-2, with 8 positions matching TRBD2. Germline V lookup: CDR1 SGHTA, CDR2 FQGTGA. The CDR3 covers 16 residues. V lost 4 bases, J lost 2 bases, and 6 bases stayed unmatched. The CDR3 nucleotides read TGTGCCAGCAGCTCCGGACTAGCTGGTAACACCGGGGAGCTGTTTTTT. It is translated as CASSSGLAGNTGELFF.

The V and J genes are TRBV4-3 and TRBJ2-3, with D perhaps matching TRBD1 (5 bases). CDR1 LGHNA and CDR2 YSLEER come from the germline V gene. V was trimmed by 0 bases and J by 3 bases, leaving 19 bases between them. The CDR3 runs 18 residues. DNA of the CDR3: TGCGCCAGCAGCCAAGATACCTGGAACCCAGGGCGGACAGATACGCAGTATTTT. Its translation: CASSQDTWNPGRTDTQYF.

This clone has a handful of counts. The chain has TRBV18 and TRBJ2-3, with 9 bases that match TRBD1. This CDR3 has 17 residues. The J segment lost 1 base and the V segment lost 2 bases, leaving 7 bases of the junction unmatched. CDR1 is KGHSH, CDR2 LQKENI, per germline. In DNA form, the CDR3 reads TGTGCCAGCTCACCAATCATTACAGGGGGCGGCACAGATACGCAGTATTTT. It codes for CASSPIITGGGTDTQYF. The variable domain in full, completed from reference TRBV18 and TRBJ2-3, reads NAGVMQNPRHLVRRRGQEARLRCSPMKGHSHVYWYRQLPEEGLKFMVYLQKENIIDESGMPKERFSAEFPKEGPSILRIQQVVRGDSAAYFCASSPIITGGGTDTQYFGPGTRLTVL.

V gene TRBV29-1 combines with J gene TRBJ2-1; 7 bases align to TRBD2. The J segment lost 6 bases and the V segment lost 6 bases, leaving 8 bases of the junction unmatched. This CDR3 region has 13 residues. Germline V CDR1 and CDR2: SQVTM, ANQGSEA. In nucleotides, the CDR3 is TGCAGCGTCGAAAGGACTAGTTCCAATGAGCAGTTCTTC. It specifies CSVERTSSNEQFF.

The rearrangement joins TRBV15 to TRBJ2-7; 8 bases match TRBD1. The CDR3 loop spans 15 amino acids. The germline gives CDR1 LNHNV, CDR2 YYDKDF (reference sequence). The V gene end was trimmed by 3 bases and the J gene end by 2 bases; junction bases not matched to a gene: 6. CDR3 DNA: TGTGCCACCAGCAGGACGACAGGGGCTCCCTACGAGCAGTACTTC. Amino acids: CATSRTTGAPYEQYF. Full variable domain (missing parts from reference TRBV15 and TRBJ2-7): DAMVIQNPRYQVTQFGKPVTLSCSQTLNHNVMYWYQQKSSQAPKLLFHYYDKDFNNEADTPDNFQSRRPNTSFCFLDIRSPGLGDTAMYLCATSRTTGAPYEQYFGPGTRLTVT.

The chain carries TRBV13 and TRBJ2-7; D perhaps matches TRBD2 (6 bases). Looked up from germline, CDR1 is PRHDT and CDR2 is FYEKMQ (reference sequence). The ends were cut back, 4 bases at V and 1 base at J, with 8 bases in the middle. CDR3 size: 13 residues. The CDR3 DNA reads TGTGCCAGCAGCTCGGGACTTTCCTACGAGCAGTACTTC. As protein: CASSSGLSYEQYF.

A word on this clone: The germline gene is not matched at one end of the junction; a read error may be the cause. The chain recombines TRBV27 with TRBJ1-4; no definite D call. There are 14 residues in the CDR3. Germline V gene lookup returns CDR1 MNHEY and CDR2 SMNVEV (reference sequence). The DNA for the CDR3 is TGTGCCAGCAGTTTAGCGGGAGGGAATGAAAAACTGCTTTTT. Protein product: CASSLAGGNEKLLF.

This clone was recorded only once. V gene TRBV20-1 combines with J gene TRBJ2-1; possibly TRBD2 for D (6 bases). The CDR3 totals 13 residues. Trimming took off 3 bases at V and 6 bases at J, with 12 bases between the two ends. Per the germline V gene, CDR1 is DFQATT and CDR2 is SNEGSKA (reference sequence). For the CDR3, the DNA is TGCAGTGCTAGTGGTTCAGCGGGCAATGAGCAGTTCTTC. Amino acids: CSASGSAGNEQFF.

The chain combines TRBV2 with TRBJ1-1; tentative D call: TRBD1 (6 bases). V lost 6 bases to trimming and J lost 4 bases, with 12 bases between them. Germline V gene lookup returns CDR1 SNHLY and CDR2 FYNNEI. The CDR3 has 13 amino acids. The CDR3 DNA follows: TGTGCCAGCAGGGCACAGGGTGGCACTGAAGCTTTCTTT. Translating gives CASRAQGGTEAFF.

In this sample, this clone turned up once. The CDR3 bases are TGTGCCAGCAGCTTAACAGCGGGACGCACAGATACGCAGTATTTT. The encoded protein is CASSLTAGRTDTQYF. V and J are TRBV7-2 and TRBJ2-3; 7 positions agree with TRBD2. J lost 1 base, V lost 2 bases, and 3 bases had no gene match. The length of the CDR3 is 15 residues. Germline V gene data show CDR1 as SGHTA and CDR2 as FQGNSA. Full variable domain (remainder filled in from reference TRBV7-2 and TRBJ2-3): GAGVSQSPSNKVTEKGKDVELRCDPISGHTALYWYRQSLGQGLEFLIYFQGNSAPDKSGLPSDRFSAERTGGSVSTLTIQRTQQEDSAVYLCASSLTAGRTDTQYFGPGTRLTVL.

This chain joins TRBV7-9 and TRBJ2-1; 8 bases map to TRBD2. CDR3 length: 15 amino acids. Germline-derived CDR1 and CDR2 are SEHNR and FQNEAQ (reference sequence). Trimming removed 1 base from V and 2 bases from J; junction bases left unmatched: 1. The CDR3 reads CASSLVAGPYNEQFF. In nucleotides, the CDR3 is TGTGCCAGCAGCTTAGTAGCGGGGCCCTACAATGAGCAGTTCTTC.

The chain carries TRBV25-1 and TRBJ1-1; weak D call: TRBD1 (5 bases). Between the trimmed V and J ends, which lost 4 bases and 0 bases, there was a span of 12 bases. The CDR3 sequence is 15 residues long. Germline V gene lookup returns CDR1 MGHDK and CDR2 SYGVNS. CDR3 nucleotides: TGTGCCAGCAGTGCCACAGGCAACATGAACACTGAAGCTTTCTTT. It is translated as CASSATGNMNTEAFF.

The J gene is TRBJ1-2, the V gene TRBV12-3 or TRBV12-4; a possible D gene is TRBD1 (5 bases). The CDR3 length is 13 residues. V was clipped by 5 bases and J by 4 bases, with 11 bases between them. The CDR3 DNA is TGTGCCAGCAGTATACAGGATAGCTATGGCTACACCTTC. Protein sequence: CASSIQDSYGYTF.

The CDR3 protein is CASSLTGQAPYEQYF. CDR3 sequence (DNA): TGTGCCAGCAGTCTCACGGGACAGGCACCCTACGAGCAGTACTTC. The J gene is TRBJ2-7, the V gene TRBV9; 8 bases align to TRBD1. CDR1 is SGDLS and CDR2 is YYNGEE in the germline V gene. With 5 bases clipped from V and 2 bases from J, the junction kept 9 bases outside the gene matches. This CDR3 region has 15 residues.

The chain has TRBV4-1 and TRBJ2-1; D is undetermined. The V end lost 4 bases, the J end lost 6 bases, and 4 bases lay between the germline ends. There are 11 residues in the CDR3. In germline, CDR1 is MGHRA, CDR2 YSYEKL. The CDR3 here is CASSRGNEQFF. Here the CDR3 DNA reads TGCGCCAGCAGCCGCGGCAATGAGCAGTTCTTC.